The 8 T cell receptor beta chains reported below all come from one sample, sequenced in a study of spatial heterogeneity in lung cancer. TCRdb reanalysed the 5' RACE reads using MiXCR and keeps one entry per CDR3 protein. The repertoire holds about 26,000 distinct CDR3 sequences, with 9.5% to 15% as singletons. Time point denoted: sample taken at primary tumor resection. Extraction of whole RNA from tumor, nontumor lung or frozen PBMC preceded unsorted sequencing. The sample in question was PBMCs, obtained at surgery. These receptors all stem from a female donor with early-stage non-small cell lung cancer.

Ten or more counts support this clonotype. J is TRBJ1-3 and V is TRBV18, with 9 bases aligning to TRBD1. The CDR3 loop spans 15 amino acids. Germline CDR1 reads KGHSH; CDR2 reads LQKENI. V dropped 5 bases and J dropped 3; count of bases not matched to a gene: 5. This CDR3 reads CASSLQGANGNTIYF. The DNA of the CDR3 is TGTGCCAGCTCATTACAGGGGGCGAATGGAAACACCATATATTTT.

The chain joins TRBV20-1 to TRBJ2-5; D not certain. Per the germline V gene, CDR1 is DFQATT and CDR2 is SNEGSKA (reference sequence). The CDR3 consists of 13 residues. V lost 0 bases, J lost 3 bases, and 8 bases lay in between. The CDR3 DNA reads TGCAGTGCTAGAGATCCCCTAGAAGAGACCCAGTACTTC. This gives the protein CSARDPLEETQYF.

The table lists this clonotype with many counts. This chain links TRBV7-3 with TRBJ2-1, with 9 bases aligning to TRBD2. This CDR3 region has 18 residues. Per germline, CDR1 SGHTA and CDR2 FQGTGA. The V and J ends lost 0 bases and 7 bases, in that order; junction bases with no gene match: 13. The CDR3 DNA reads TGTGCCAGCAGCTTAACCCCCCAAAGGCGGGGGGGCCAGAATGAGCAGTTCTTC. The encoded protein is CASSLTPQRRGGQNEQFF.

In its sample, this clonotype was seen many times. The chain recombines TRBV12-3 or TRBV12-4 with TRBJ1-5, with TRBD1 as a possible D gene (5 bases). Trimming took off 5 bases at V and 6 bases at J, with 14 bases between the two ends. CDR3 size: 14 residues. In DNA, the CDR3 is TGTGCCAGCAGTGCCGGGGGGGTTGCTCAGCCCCAGCATTTT. Its translation: CASSAGGVAQPQHF.

There are many counts of this clonotype. V is TRBV28 and J is TRBJ1-1, with TRBD1 matching 8 bases. V lost 7 bases to trimming and J lost 2 bases; unmatched junction nucleotides: 9. Germline V gene data show CDR1 as MDHEN and CDR2 as SYDVKM. CDR3 length: 15 residues. The CDR3 spells CASKPGQELNTEAFF. The CDR3 DNA is TGTGCCAGCAAACCGGGACAGGAGTTAAACACTGAAGCTTTCTTT. The full variable domain, completed using reference TRBV28 and TRBJ1-1, is DVKVTQSSRYLVKRTGEKVFLECVQDMDHENMFWYRQDPGLGLRLIYFSYDVKMKEKGDIPEGYSVSREKKERFSLILESASTNQTSMYLCASKPGQELNTEAFFGQGTRLTVV.

In its sample, this clonotype was seen many times. V usage is TRBV10-3 and J usage is TRBJ2-1, with D unresolved. Deletions cut 3 bases from V and 0 bases from J, with 15 bases between. The CDR3 consists of 17 residues. Germline values: CDR1 ENHRY, CDR2 SYGVKD. The CDR3 region has the DNA TGTGCCATCAGTGAATTTGGCGGACGTAGCTCCTACAATGAGCAGTTCTTC. It yields the protein CAISEFGGRSSYNEQFF.

This clonotype was seen at least ten times. The V gene is TRBV6-1, the J gene TRBJ1-5, with D hard to call. In germline, CDR1 is MNHNS, CDR2 SASEGT. There are 15 residues in the CDR3. V was shortened by 3 bases and J by 1 base, with 10 bases between the two germline ends. Here the CDR3 reads CASSDLRMSNQPQHF. Here the CDR3 DNA reads TGTGCCAGCAGTGATTTGCGCATGAGCAATCAGCCCCAGCATTTT.

This clonotype showed up many times. V usage is TRBV13 and J usage is TRBJ2-5; TRBD1 matches at 8 bases. The CDR3 spans 13 residues. V was clipped by 5 bases and J by 4 bases; unmatched bases: 3. From germline, CDR1 is PRHDT and CDR2 FYEKMQ (reference sequence). CDR3 sequence (DNA): TGTGCCAGCAGCAGGACAGGGACAGAGACCCAGTACTTC. Amino acid sequence: CASSRTGTETQYF. Complete variable domain (other parts from reference TRBV13 and TRBJ2-5): AAGVIQSPRHLIKEKRETATLKCYPIPRHDTVYWYQQGPGQDPQFLISFYEKMQSDKGSIPDRFSAQQFSDYHSELNMSSLELGDSALYFCASSRTGTETQYFGPGTRLLVL.